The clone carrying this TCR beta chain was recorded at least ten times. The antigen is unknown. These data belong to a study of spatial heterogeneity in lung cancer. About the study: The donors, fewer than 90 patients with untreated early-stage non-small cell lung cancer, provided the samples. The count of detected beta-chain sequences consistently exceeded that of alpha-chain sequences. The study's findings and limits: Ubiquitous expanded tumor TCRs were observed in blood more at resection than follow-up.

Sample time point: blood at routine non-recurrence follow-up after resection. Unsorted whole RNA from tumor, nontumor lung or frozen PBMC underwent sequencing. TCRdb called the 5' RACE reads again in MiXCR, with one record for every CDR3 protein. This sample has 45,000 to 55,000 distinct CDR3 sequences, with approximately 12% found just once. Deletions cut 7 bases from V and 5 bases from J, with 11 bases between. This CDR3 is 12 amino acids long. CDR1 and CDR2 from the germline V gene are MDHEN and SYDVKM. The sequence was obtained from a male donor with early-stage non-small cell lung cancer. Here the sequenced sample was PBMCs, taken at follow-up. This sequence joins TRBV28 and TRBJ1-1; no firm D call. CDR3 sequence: CASTRRNTEAFF. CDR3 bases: TGTGCCAGCACCCGACGGAATACTGAAGCTTTCTTT.